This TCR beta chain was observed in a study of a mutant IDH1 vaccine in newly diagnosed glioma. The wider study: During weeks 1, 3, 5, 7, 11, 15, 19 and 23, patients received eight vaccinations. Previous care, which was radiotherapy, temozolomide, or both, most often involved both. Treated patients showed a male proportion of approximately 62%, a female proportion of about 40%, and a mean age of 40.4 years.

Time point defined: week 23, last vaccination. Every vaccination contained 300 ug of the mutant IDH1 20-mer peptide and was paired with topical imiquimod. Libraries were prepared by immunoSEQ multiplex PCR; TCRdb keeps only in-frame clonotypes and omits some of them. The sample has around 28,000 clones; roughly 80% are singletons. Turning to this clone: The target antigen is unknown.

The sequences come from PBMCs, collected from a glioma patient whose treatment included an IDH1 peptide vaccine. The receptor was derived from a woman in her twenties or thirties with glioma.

DNA for the CDR3: TGTGCCAGCCGTTCCGAGAGGTGGCAGGGGGAGACTGAAGCTTTCTTT. Its protein is CASRSERWQGETEAFF. The chain has TRBV2 and TRBJ1-1, with TRBD1 matching 7 bases. Germline-derived CDR1 and CDR2 are SNHLY and FYNNEI. Trimming took 8 bases from V and 5 from J; bases not matched to a gene: 17. The CDR3 is 16 residues long.